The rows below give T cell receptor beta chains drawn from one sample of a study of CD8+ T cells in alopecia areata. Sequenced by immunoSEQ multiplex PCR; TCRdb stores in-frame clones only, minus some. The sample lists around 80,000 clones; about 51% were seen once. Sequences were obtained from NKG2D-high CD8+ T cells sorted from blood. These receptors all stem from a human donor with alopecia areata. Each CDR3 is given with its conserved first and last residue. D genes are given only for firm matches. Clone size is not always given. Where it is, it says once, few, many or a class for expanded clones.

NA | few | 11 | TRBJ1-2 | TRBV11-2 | TGTGCCTCCTACGGGGATTATGGCTACACCTTC | CASYGDYGYTF
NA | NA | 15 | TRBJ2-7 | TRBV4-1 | TGCGCCAGCAGCCAAGTGGAGGGAGTGTTCAACGAGCAGTACTTC | CASSQVEGVFNEQYF
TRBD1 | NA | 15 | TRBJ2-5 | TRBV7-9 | TGTGCCAGCAGCTTGGGGACAGGGGATCAAGAGACCCAGTACTTC | CASSLGTGDQETQYF
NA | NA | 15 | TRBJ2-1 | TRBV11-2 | TGTGCCAGCAGCTTAGCGCCGGACTCCTACAATGAGCAGTTCTTC | CASSLAPDSYNEQFF
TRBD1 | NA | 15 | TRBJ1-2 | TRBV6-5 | TGTGCCAGCAGCCCGGGACAGGGATTTGGTTATGGCTACACCTTC | CASSPGQGFGYGYTF
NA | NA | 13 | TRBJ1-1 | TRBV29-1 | TGCAGCTATCCAATGGACAGTAACACTGAAGCTTTCTTT | CSYPMDSNTEAFF
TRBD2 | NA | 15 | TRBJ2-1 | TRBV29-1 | TGCAGCGCCGAGGGACTAGCGGATTCCTACAATGAGCAGTTCTTC | CSAEGLADSYNEQFF
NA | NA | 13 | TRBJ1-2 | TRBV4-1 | TGCGCCAGCAGCCAAGACGGGAACTATGGCTACACCTTC | CASSQDGNYGYTF
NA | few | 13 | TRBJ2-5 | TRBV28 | TGTGCCAGCAAGTTACAGGGAAATGCGGCCCAGTACTTC | CASKLQGNAAQYF
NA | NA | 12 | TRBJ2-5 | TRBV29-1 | TGCAACATATGGGGGTTACGGGAGACCCAGTACTTC | CNIWGLRETQYF
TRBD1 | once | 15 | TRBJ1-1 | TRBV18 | TGTGCCAGCTCACCACCGGAGACAGGGGACACTGAAGCTTTCTTT | CASSPPETGDTEAFF
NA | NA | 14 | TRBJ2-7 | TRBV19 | TGTGCCAGTAGTATAGCTGGCAGGGGTAACGAGCAGTACTTC | CASSIAGRGNEQYF
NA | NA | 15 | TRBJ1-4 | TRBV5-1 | TGCGCCAGCAGCTTGGGACTGACTTTTAATGAAAAACTGTTTTTT | CASSLGLTFNEKLFF
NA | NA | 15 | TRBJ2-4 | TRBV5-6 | TGTGCCAGCAGCTTGAAGTGGGAAACCAAAAACATTCAGTACTTC | CASSLKWETKNIQYF
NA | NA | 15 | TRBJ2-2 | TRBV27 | TGTGCCAGCTCATGGGTCAGGGATGGCACCGGGGAGCTGTTTTTT | CASSWVRDGTGELFF
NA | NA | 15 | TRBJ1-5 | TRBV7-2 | TGTGCCAGCAGCTTAGTTGATTTGGAGCATCAGCCCCAGCATTTT | CASSLVDLEHQPQHF
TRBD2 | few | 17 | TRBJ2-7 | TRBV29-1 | TGCAGCGTTGAAGATCGTAGAGGGATAGCGGGGGGTTACGAGCAGTACTTC | CSVEDRRGIAGGYEQYF
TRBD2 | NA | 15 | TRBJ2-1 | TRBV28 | TGTGCCAGCAGGCCTACTAGCGGGGGTTTCAATGAGCAGTTCTTC | CASRPTSGGFNEQFF
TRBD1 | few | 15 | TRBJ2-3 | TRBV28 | TGTGCCAGCTCCCATTTGACAGGGGAGAAAGATACGCAGTATTTT | CASSHLTGEKDTQYF
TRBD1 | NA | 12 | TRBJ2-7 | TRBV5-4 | TGTGCCAGCAGCTTTACAGGGGAAGAGCAGTACTTC | CASSFTGEEQYF
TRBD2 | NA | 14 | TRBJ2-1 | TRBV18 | TGTGCCAGCTCACTAGCGGGAGGAAACAATGAGCAGTTCTTC | CASSLAGGNNEQFF
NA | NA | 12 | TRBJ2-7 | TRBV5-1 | TGCGCCAGCAGTCACTACTCTGAGGAGCAGTACTTC | CASSHYSEEQYF
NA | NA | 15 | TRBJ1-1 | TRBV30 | TGTGCCTGGAGTAGAAGCAGCCAATTAAACACTGAAGCTTTCTTT | CAWSRSSQLNTEAFF
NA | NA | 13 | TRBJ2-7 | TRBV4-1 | TGCGCCAGCAGCCAAGCAGGGATGTACGAGCAGTACTTC | CASSQAGMYEQYF
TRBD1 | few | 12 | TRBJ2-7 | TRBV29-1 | TGCAGCGTTGTGACAGGGGGCTACGAGCAGTACTTC | CSVVTGGYEQYF
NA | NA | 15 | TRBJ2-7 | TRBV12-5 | TGTGCTAGTGGTCCTCCCGGGTCATCGGACTACGAGCAGTACTTC | CASGPPGSSDYEQYF
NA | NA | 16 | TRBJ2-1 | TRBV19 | TGTGCCAGTAGTATGGGGTGGTTAGCGGCGTACAATGAGCAGTTCTTC | CASSMGWLAAYNEQFF
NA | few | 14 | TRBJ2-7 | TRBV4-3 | TGCGCCAGCAGCCAAGGTAGCGGAGCCTACGAGCAGTACTTC | CASSQGSGAYEQYF